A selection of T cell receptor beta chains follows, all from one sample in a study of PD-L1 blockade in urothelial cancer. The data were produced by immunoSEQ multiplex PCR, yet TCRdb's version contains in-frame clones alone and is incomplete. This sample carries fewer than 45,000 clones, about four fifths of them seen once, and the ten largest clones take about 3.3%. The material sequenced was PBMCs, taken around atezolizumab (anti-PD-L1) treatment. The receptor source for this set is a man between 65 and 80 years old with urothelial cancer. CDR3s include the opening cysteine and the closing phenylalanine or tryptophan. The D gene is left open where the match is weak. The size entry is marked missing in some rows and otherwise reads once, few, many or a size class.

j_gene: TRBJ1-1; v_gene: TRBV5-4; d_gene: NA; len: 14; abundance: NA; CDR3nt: TGTGCCAGCAGCTTGGAGGCCCGGGGGGTTGGAGCTTTCTTT; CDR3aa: CASSLEARGVGAFF
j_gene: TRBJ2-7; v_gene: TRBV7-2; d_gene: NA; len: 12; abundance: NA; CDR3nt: TGTGCCAGCAGCTACTACAGGGTCGAGCAGTACTTC; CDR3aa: CASSYYRVEQYF
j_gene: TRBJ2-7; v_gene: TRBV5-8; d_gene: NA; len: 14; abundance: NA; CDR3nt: TGTGCCAGCAGTGTGGATACCGGGGTTTACGAGCAGTACTTC; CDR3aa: CASSVDTGVYEQYF
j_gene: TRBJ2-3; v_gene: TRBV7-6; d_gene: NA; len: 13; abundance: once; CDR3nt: TGTGCCAGCAGCCTCGGGGGCACAGATACGCAGTATTTT; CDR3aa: CASSLGGTDTQYF
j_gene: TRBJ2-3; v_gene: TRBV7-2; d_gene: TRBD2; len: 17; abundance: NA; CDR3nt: TGTGCCAGCAGCCCCTTCGATTTGAACGTCCGGGGGGGCACGCAGTATTTT; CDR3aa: CASSPFDLNVRGGTQYF
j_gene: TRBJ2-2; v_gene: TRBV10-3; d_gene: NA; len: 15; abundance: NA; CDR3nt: TGTGCCATCAGTGAGATAAGCGCGAACACCGGGGAGCTGTTTTTT; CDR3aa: CAISEISANTGELFF
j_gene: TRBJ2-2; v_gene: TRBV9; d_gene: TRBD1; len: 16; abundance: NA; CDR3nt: TGTGCCAGCAGGCTGACCGGGACAGAGAACACCGGGGAGCTGTTTTTT; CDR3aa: CASRLTGTENTGELFF
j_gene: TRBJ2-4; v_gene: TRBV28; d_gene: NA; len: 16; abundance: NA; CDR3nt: TGTGCCAGCAGTTTACTCGCTACCGGGAATAAAAACATTCAGTACTTC; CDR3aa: CASSLLATGNKNIQYF
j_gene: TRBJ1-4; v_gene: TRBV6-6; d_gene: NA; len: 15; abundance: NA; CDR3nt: TGTGCCAGCAGTAGTCGGACGGGGAATAATGAAAAACTGTTTTTT; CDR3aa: CASSSRTGNNEKLFF
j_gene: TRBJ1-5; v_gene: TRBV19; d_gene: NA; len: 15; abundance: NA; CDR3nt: TGTGCCAGTAGCTCCGGACAGCGTAGCAATCAGCCCCAGCATTTT; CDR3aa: CASSSGQRSNQPQHF
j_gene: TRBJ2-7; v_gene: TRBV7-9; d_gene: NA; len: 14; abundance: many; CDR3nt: TGTGCCAGCAGCTTAGCCCGGGAGTTTCGCGAGCAGTACTTC; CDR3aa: CASSLAREFREQYF
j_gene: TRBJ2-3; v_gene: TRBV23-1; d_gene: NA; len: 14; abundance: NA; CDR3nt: TGCGCCAGCCCAACGGAGGGGATCACAGATACGCAGTATTTT; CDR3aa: CASPTEGITDTQYF
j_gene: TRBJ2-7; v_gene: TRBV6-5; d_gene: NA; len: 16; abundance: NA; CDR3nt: TGTGCCAGCAGTTACTCGACCGGGAGTAGAAGCTACGAGCAGTACTTC; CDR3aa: CASSYSTGSRSYEQYF
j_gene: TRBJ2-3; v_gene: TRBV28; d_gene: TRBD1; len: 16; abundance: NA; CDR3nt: TGTGCCAGCAGGCCTGGGACAGGGGCAGGGACAGATACGCAGTATTTT; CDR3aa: CASRPGTGAGTDTQYF
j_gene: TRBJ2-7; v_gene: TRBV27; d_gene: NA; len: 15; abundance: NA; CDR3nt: TGTGCCAGCAGTTTCCTGGGCTTCGGCGCCTACGAGCAGTACTTC; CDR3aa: CASSFLGFGAYEQYF
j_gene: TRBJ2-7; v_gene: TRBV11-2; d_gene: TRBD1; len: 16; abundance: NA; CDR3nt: TGTGCCAGCAGCTTAGACCAAGACCGGGACAGGGGCGAGCAGTACTTC; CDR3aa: CASSLDQDRDRGEQYF
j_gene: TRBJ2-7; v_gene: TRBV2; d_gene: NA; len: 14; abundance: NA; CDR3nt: TGTGCCAGCATGTCAGTTCCGGGGTGGTACGAGCAGTACTTC; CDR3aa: CASMSVPGWYEQYF
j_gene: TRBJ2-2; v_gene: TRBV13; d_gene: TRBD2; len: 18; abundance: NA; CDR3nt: TGTGCCAGCAGCTTCCCCCTAGGGCTAGCGGTGAACACCGGGGAGCTGTTTTTT; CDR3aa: CASSFPLGLAVNTGELFF
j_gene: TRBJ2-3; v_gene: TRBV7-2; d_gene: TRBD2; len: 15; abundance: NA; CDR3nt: TGTGCCAGCAGCTTAGGGGGACTAGTCTCAGATACGCAGTATTTT; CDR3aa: CASSLGGLVSDTQYF
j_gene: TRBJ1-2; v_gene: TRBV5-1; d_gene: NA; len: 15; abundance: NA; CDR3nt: TGCGCCAGCAGCTTGGATTCCTCAGGGCGCTATGGCTACACCTTC; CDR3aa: CASSLDSSGRYGYTF
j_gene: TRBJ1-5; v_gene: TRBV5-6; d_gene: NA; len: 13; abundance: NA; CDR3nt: TGTGCCAGCAGCTTGCCGGGGGAACAGCCCCAGCATTTT; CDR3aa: CASSLPGEQPQHF
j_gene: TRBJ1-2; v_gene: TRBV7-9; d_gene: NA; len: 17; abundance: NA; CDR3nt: TGTGCCAGCAGCTCCCCGCCGGGGATGGTATCTAACTATGGCTACACCTTC; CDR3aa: CASSSPPGMVSNYGYTF
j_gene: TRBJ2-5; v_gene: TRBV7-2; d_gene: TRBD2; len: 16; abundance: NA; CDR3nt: TGTGCCAGCAGCTATACAGGGCTAGCGGGGGGAGAGACCCAGTACTTC; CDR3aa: CASSYTGLAGGETQYF
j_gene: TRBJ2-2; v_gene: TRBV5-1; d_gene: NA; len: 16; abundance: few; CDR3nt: TGCGCCAGCAGCTTTGGCCCCAGTGGTACAACCGGGGAGCTGTTTTTT; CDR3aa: CASSFGPSGTTGELFF
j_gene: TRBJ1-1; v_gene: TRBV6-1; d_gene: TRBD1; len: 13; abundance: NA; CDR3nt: TGTGCCAGCAGAGGGGGACAGTATACTGAAGCTTTCTTT; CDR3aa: CASRGGQYTEAFF
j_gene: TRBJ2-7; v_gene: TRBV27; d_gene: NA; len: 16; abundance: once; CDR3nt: TGTGCCAGCAGTGGAAGCGACAGGCTTAGCTCCTACGAGCAGTACTTC; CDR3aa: CASSGSDRLSSYEQYF
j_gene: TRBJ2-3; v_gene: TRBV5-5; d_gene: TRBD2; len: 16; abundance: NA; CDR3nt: TGTGCCAGCAGCTTGGAAGCGGGGGGGGGCACAGATACGCAGTATTTT; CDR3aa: CASSLEAGGGTDTQYF
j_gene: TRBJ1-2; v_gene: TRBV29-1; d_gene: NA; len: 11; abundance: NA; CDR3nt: TGCAGCGTTGAAGACCAGGTCGGCTACACCTTC; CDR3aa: CSVEDQVGYTF
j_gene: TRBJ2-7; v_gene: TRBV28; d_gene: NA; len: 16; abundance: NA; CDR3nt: TGTGCCAGCAGTGGAGGGTCAGGGCTTGGCTCCTACGAGCAGTACTTC; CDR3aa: CASSGGSGLGSYEQYF
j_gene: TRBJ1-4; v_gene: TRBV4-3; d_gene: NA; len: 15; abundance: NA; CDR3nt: TGCGCCAGCAGCCAGGCCAGATCTGCGGGTGAAAAACTGTTTTTT; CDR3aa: CASSQARSAGEKLFF
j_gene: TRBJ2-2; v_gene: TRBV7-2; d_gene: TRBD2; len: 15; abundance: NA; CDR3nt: TGTGCCAGCAGCCAAAGCGGGAGGAGAACCGGGGAGCTGTTTTTT; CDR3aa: CASSQSGRRTGELFF